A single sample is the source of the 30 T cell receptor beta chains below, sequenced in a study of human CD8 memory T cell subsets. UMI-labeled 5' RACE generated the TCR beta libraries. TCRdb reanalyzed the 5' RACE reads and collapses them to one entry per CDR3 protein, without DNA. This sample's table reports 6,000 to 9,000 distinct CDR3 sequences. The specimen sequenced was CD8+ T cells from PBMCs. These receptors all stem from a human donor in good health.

The CDR3 region is CASSSLESASGNTIYF. The chain is built from TRBV5-1 and TRBJ1-3; TCRdb's assignment of TRBD1 cannot be checked, as there is no DNA. The CDR3 has 16 residues. CDR1 and CDR2 (germline): SGHRS, YFSETQ.

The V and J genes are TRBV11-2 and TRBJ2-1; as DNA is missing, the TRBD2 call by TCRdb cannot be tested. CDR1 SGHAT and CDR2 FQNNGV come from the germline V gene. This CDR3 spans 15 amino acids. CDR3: CASSLTSGGYNEQFF. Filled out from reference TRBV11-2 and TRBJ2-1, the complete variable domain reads EAGVAQSPRYKIIEKRQSVAFWCNPISGHATLYWYQQILGQGPKLLIQFQNNGVVDDSQLPKDRFSAERLKGVDSTLKIQPAKLEDSAVYLCASSLTSGGYNEQFFGPGTRLTVL.

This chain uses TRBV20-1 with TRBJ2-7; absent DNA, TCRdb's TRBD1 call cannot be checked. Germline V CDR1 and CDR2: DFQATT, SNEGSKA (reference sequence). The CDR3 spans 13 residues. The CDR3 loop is CSARAATGSEQYF.

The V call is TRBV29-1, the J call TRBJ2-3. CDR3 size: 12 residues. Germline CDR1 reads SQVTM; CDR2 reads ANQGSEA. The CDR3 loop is CSVEEVAGTQYF.

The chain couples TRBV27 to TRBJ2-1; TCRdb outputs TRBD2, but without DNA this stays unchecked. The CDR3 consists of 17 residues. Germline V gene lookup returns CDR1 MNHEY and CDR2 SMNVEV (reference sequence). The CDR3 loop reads CASSLFSPLVEGGEQFF.

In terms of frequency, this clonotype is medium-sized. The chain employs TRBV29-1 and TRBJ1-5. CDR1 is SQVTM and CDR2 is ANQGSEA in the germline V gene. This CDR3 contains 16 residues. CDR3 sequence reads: CSVERGRARGNQPQHF.

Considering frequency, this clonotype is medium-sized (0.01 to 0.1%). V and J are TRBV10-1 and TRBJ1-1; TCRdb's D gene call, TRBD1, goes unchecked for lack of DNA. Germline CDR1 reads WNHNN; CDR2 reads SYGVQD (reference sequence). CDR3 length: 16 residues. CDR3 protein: CASSERDRGPLTEAFF.

CDR3 amino acids: CASSQDPSPEAFF. The chain recombines TRBV4-1 with TRBJ1-1; TCRdb returns TRBD1, unconfirmable since there is no DNA. CDR1 and CDR2 (germline): MGHRA, YSYEKL. The CDR3 has 13 amino acids.

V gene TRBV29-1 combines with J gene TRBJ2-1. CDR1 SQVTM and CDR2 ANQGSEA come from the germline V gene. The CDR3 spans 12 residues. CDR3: CSVGTDVNEQFF.

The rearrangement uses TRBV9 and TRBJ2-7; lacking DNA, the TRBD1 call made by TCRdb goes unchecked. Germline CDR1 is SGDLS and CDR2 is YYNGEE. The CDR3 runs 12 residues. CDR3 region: CASSTTGYEQYF.

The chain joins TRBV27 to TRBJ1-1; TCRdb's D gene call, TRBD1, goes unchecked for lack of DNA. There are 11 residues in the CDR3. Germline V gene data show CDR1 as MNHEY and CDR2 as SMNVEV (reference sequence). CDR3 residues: CAMIRGTEAFF.

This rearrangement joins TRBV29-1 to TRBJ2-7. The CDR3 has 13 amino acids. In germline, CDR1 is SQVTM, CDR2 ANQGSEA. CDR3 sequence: CSVQVPSSYEQYF.

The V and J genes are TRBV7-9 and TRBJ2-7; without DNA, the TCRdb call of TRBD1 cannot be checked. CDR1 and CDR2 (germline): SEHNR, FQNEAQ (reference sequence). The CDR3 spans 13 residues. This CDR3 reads CASSHRDNYEQYF.

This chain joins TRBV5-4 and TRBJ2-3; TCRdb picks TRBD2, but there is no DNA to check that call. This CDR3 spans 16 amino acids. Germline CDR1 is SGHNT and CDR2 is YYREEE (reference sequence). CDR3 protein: CASSLGSGGYTDTQYF. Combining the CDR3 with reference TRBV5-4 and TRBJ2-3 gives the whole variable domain ETGVTQSPTHLIKTRGQQVTLRCSSQSGHNTVSWYQQALGQGPQFIFQYYREEENGRGNFPPRFSGLQFPNYSSELNVNALELDDSALYLCASSLGSGGYTDTQYFGPGTRLTVL.

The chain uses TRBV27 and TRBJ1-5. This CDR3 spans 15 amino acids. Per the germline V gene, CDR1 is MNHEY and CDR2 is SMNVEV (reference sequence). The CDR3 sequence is CASSFSSQGYQPQHF.

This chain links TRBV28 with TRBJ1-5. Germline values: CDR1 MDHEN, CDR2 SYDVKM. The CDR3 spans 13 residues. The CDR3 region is CASRRISNQPQHF.

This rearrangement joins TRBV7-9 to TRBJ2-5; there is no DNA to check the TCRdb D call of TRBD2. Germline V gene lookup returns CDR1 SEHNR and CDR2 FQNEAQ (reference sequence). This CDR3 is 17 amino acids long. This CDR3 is CASSRPPEGLSGETQYF. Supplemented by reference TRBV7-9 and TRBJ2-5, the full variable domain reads DTGVSQNPRHKITKRGQNVTFRCDPISEHNRLYWYRQTLGQGPEFLTYFQNEAQLEKSRLLSDRFSAERPKGSFSTLEIQRTEQGDSAMYLCASSRPPEGLSGETQYFGPGTRLLVL.

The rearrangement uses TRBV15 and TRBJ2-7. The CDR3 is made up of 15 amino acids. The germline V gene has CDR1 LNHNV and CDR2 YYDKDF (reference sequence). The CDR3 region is CATSRDNPLGYEQYF.

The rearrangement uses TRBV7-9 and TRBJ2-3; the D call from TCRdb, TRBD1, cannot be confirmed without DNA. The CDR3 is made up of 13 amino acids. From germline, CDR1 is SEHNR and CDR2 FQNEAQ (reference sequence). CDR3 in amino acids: CASRAPPLDTQYF.

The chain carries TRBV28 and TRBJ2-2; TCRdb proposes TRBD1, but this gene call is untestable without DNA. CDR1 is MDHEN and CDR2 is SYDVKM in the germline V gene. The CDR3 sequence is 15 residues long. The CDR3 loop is CASRTTGGLTGELFF.

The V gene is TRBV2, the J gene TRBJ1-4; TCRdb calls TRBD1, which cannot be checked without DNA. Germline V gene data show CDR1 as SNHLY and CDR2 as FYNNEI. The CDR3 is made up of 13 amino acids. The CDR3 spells CASSDNPFEKLFF. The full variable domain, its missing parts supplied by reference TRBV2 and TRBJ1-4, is EPEVTQTPSHQVTQMGQEVILRCVPISNHLYFYWYRQILGQKVEFLVSFYNNEISEKSEIFDDQFSVERPDGSNFTLKIRSTKLEDSAMYFCASSDNPFEKLFFGSGTQLSVL.

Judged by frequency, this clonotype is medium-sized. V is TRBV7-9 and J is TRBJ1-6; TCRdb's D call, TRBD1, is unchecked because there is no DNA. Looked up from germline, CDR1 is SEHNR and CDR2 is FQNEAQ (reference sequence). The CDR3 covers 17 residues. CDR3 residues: CASSLDGATGPDSPLHF.

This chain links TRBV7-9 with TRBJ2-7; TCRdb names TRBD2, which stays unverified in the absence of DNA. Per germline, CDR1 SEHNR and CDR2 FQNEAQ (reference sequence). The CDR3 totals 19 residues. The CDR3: CASSPTLAPTSGRNYEQYF.

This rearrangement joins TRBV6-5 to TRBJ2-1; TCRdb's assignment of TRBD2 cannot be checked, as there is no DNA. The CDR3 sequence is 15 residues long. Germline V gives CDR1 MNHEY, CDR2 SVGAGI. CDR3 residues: CASSYGRGGHNEQFF.

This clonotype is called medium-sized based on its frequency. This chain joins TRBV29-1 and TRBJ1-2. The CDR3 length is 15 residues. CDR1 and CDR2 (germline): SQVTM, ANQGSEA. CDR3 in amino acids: CSVEDPNILSAGYTF.

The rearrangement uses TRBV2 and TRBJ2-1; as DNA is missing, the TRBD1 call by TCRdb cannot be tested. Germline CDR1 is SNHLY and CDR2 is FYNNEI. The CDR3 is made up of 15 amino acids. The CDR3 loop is CASSEVSGERNEQFF.

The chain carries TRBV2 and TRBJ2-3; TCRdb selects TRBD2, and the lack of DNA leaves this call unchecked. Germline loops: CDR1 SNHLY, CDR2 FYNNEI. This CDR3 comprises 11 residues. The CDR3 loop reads CASPGTLGQYF.

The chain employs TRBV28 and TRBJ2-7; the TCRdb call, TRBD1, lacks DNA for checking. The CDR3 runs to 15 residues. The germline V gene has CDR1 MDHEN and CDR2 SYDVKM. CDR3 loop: CASSPRVSAPPQQYF.

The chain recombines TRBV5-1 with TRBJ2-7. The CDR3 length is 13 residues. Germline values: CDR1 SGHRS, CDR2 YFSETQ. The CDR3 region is CASSLGKEYEQYF.

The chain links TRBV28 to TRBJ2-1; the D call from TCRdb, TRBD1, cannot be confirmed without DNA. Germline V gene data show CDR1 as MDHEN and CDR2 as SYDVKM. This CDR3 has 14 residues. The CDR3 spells CASSWTEANNEQFF.